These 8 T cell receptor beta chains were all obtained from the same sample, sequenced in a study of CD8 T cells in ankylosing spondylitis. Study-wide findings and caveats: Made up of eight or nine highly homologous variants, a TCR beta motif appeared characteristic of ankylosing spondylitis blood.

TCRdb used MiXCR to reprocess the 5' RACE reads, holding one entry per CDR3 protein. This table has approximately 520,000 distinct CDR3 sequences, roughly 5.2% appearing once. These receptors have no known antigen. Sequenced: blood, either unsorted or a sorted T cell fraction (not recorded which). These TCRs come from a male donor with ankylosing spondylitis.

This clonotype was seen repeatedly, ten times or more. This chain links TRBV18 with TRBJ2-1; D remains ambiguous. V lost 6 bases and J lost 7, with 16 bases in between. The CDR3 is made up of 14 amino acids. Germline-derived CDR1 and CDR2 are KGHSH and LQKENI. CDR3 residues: CASSQTLGQNEQFF. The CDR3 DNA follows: TGTGCCAGCTCCCAGACACTGGGCCAAAATGAGCAGTTCTTC. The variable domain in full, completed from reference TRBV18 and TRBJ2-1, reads NAGVMQNPRHLVRRRGQEARLRCSPMKGHSHVYWYRQLPEEGLKFMVYLQKENIIDESGMPKERFSAEFPKEGPSILRIQQVVRGDSAAYFCASSQTLGQNEQFFGPGTRLTVL.

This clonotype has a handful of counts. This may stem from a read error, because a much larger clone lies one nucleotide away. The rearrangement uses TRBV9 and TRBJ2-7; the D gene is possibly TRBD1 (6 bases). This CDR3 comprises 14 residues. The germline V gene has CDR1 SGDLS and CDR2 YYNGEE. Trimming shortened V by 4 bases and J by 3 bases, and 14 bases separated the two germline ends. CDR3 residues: CASSPLDSYYEQYF. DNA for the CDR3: TGTGCCAGCAGCCCCCTGGACAGCTACTACGAGCAGTACTTC.

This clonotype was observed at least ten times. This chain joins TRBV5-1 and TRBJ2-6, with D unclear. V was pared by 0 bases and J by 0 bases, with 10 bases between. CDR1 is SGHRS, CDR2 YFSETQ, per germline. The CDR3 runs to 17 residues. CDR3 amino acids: CASSLGRVNSGANVLTF. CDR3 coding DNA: TGCGCCAGCAGCTTGGGTCGGGTAAACTCTGGGGCCAACGTCCTGACTTTC. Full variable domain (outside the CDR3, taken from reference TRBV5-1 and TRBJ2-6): KAGVTQTPRYLIKTRGQQVTLSCSPISGHRSVSWYQQTPGQGLQFLFEYFSETQRNKGNFPGRFSGRQFSNSRSEMNVSTLELGDSALYLCASSLGRVNSGANVLTFGAGSRLTVL.

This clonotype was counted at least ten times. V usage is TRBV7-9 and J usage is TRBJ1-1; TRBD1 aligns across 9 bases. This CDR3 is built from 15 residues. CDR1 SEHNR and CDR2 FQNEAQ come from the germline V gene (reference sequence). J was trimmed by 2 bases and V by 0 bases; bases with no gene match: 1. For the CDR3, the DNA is TGTGCCAGCAGCTTAGCGGGACAGGGTAACACTGAAGCTTTCTTT. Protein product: CASSLAGQGNTEAFF.

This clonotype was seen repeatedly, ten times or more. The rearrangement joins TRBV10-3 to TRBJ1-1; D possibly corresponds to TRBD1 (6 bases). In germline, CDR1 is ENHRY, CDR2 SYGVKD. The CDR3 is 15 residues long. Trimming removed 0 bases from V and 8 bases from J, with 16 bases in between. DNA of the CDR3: TGTGCCATCAGTGAGTCGGGGGGACAAGAGACCGAAGCTTTCTTT. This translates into CAISESGGQETEAFF.

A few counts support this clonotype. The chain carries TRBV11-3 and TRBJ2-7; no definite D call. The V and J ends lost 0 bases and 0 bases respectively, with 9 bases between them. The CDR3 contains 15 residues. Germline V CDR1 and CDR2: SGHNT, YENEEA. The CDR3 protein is CASSLDRWSSYEQYF. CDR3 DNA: TGTGCCAGCAGCTTAGATAGGTGGAGCTCCTACGAGCAGTACTTC.

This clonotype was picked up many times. The CDR3 coding sequence is TGTGCCAGCACTACCGGACTAGCGGGGGTCTACGAGCAGTACTTC. Translated: CASTTGLAGVYEQYF. V and J are TRBV27 and TRBJ2-7, with 13 bases identical to TRBD2. The CDR3 totals 15 residues. V lost 7 bases, J lost 3 bases, and 6 bases stayed unmatched. Germline V gene sequence: CDR1 MNHEY, CDR2 SMNVEV (reference sequence).

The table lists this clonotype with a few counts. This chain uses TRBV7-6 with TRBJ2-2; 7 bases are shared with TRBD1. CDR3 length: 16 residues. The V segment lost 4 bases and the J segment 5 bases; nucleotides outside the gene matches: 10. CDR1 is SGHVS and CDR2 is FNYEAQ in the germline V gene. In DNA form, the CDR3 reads TGTGCCAGCAGCTCCCTTTTGCCAGGGGGAACCGGGGAGCTGTTTTTT. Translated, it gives CASSSLLPGGTGELFF.